This T cell receptor (beta chain) was recorded in a study of OX40 agonist ivuxolimab in advanced cancers. The data were produced by immunoSEQ multiplex PCR, yet TCRdb's version contains in-frame clones alone and is incomplete. The sample has about 72,000 clones, less than 90% seen once. V was cut by 4 bases and J by 4 bases, with 15 bases left in between. Looked up from germline, CDR1 is SGHTA and CDR2 is FQGNSA. This CDR3 is 15 amino acids long. The gene calls are TRBV7-2 and TRBJ2-3, with D tentatively TRBD2 (6 bases). The receptor was isolated from an adult with an advanced solid tumor such as melanoma, head and neck, liver or kidney cancer. Sequencing was performed on CD4+ or CD8+ T cells sorted from blood, taken in a trial of the OX40 agonist ivuxolimab. The CDR3 nucleotides are TGTGCCAGCAGCTGGCCGGGACTCGTCCCAGATACGCAGTATTTT. It specifies CASSWPGLVPDTQYF.